This passage covers 31 T cell receptor beta chains from one sample sequenced in a study of T cell repertoires in ileal Crohn's disease. Profiling relied on immunoSEQ multiplex PCR, and the TCRdb table lists in-frame clones only, not all of them. Among 14,000 or so clones listed, 78% were seen once. The sample taken for sequencing was ileal tissue. The receptors were gathered from an adult with Crohn's disease.

The rearrangement links TRBV5-1 to TRBJ2-3; 7 positions agree with TRBD2. Unmatched junction bases numbered 6, after V lost 4 bases and J lost 1 base. Germline V gene data show CDR1 as SGHRS and CDR2 as YFSETQ. The CDR3 loop spans 15 amino acids. This CDR3 reads CASSRAGIGTDTQYF. CDR3 DNA: TGCGCCAGCAGCCGAGCGGGGATTGGCACAGATACGCAGTATTTT.

The CDR3, as DNA: TGTGCCAGCAGTGTGGGCAGGGGTACCACTGAAGCTTTCTTT. It specifies CASSVGRGTTEAFF. The chain recombines TRBV2 with TRBJ1-1, with D possibly matching TRBD1 (6 bases). CDR3 length equals 14 residues. V gave up 4 bases and J gave up 4 bases, with 13 bases separating them. Germline V gives CDR1 SNHLY, CDR2 FYNNEI.

The V and J genes are TRBV27 and TRBJ2-7; a weak D match, TRBD2 (5 bases). The CDR3 is 12 amino acids. In germline, CDR1 is MNHEY, CDR2 SMNVEV (reference sequence). The CDR3 sequence: CADKDSSYEQYF. CDR3 nucleotide sequence: TGTGCTGACAAGGACTCCTCCTACGAGCAGTACTTC.

The gene calls are TRBV5-1 and TRBJ1-1, with 10 bases aligning to TRBD1. The CDR3 length is 14 residues. Germline lookup yields CDR1 SGHRS and CDR2 YFSETQ. Trimming cost V 4 bases and J 3 bases; bases outside gene matches: 3. The CDR3: CASSPDRGYTEAFF. In DNA, the CDR3 is TGCGCCAGCAGCCCGGACAGGGGGTACACTGAAGCTTTCTTT.

This clone was recorded only once. The V and J genes are TRBV5-4 and TRBJ1-1; TRBD1 is a possible D gene (5 bases). The CDR3 length is 11 residues. V was pared by 4 bases and J by 6 bases, with 7 bases between. Germline CDR1 is SGHNT and CDR2 is YYREEE (reference sequence). CDR3 protein: CASSGGAEAFF. In DNA, the CDR3 is TGTGCCAGCAGCGGAGGGGCTGAAGCTTTCTTT.

The J gene is TRBJ2-1, the V gene TRBV7-2; 10 bases map to TRBD1. J was trimmed by 3 bases and V by 5 bases; bases with no gene match: 7. Per germline, CDR1 SGHTA and CDR2 FQGNSA. The CDR3 loop spans 16 amino acids. CDR3 DNA sequence: TGTGCCAGCAGCACCCGGGACAGGGGAAACTACAATGAGCAGTTCTTC. This translates into CASSTRDRGNYNEQFF.

V and J are TRBV5-1 and TRBJ2-5; D ambiguous. Per germline, CDR1 SGHRS and CDR2 YFSETQ. CDR3 size: 14 residues. V lost 1 base, J lost 2 bases, and 9 bases lay in between. CDR3 in amino acids: CASSLYTEQETQYF. CDR3 nucleotides: TGCGCCAGCAGCTTGTACACAGAACAAGAGACCCAGTACTTC.

This clone has only one observation. The chain joins TRBV2 to TRBJ1-5; 8 positions match TRBD1. The trim removed 6 bases at V and 4 bases at J, leaving 8 bases unmatched. The CDR3 covers 15 residues. From germline, CDR1 is SNHLY and CDR2 FYNNEI. The CDR3 sequence: CASRARRDRNQPQHF. CDR3 nucleotide sequence: TGTGCCAGCAGAGCCCGTCGGGACAGGAATCAGCCCCAGCATTTT. The full variable domain, with the rest looked up from reference TRBV2 and TRBJ1-5, is EPEVTQTPSHQVTQMGQEVILRCVPISNHLYFYWYRQILGQKVEFLVSFYNNEISEKSEIFDDQFSVERPDGSNFTLKIRSTKLEDSAMYFCASRARRDRNQPQHFGDGTRLSIL.

The V gene is TRBV6-1, the J gene TRBJ2-6; 9 bases fit TRBD1. The CDR3 runs to 15 residues. Germline loops: CDR1 MNHNS, CDR2 SASEGT. V lost 6 bases, J lost 0 bases, and 0 bases stayed unmatched. In nucleotides, the CDR3 is TGTGCCAGCAGGACAGGGGGCTCTGGGGCCAACGTCCTGACTTTC. Translating it yields CASRTGGSGANVLTF.

This sequence joins TRBV10-3 and TRBJ1-5; TRBD1 is a possible D gene (6 bases). V was pared by 4 bases and J by 4 bases, with 14 bases between. The germline V gene has CDR1 ENHRY and CDR2 SYGVKD. This CDR3 region has 15 residues. The CDR3 protein is CAISGGQGWNQPQHF. CDR3 sequence (DNA): TGTGCCATCAGTGGGGGGCAGGGATGGAATCAGCCCCAGCATTTT.

V gene TRBV18 combines with J gene TRBJ1-4; D perhaps matches TRBD1 (6 bases). Trimming took off 3 bases at V and 5 bases at J, with 7 bases between the two ends. CDR3 length: 13 amino acids. The germline CDR1 and CDR2 sequences are KGHSH and LQKENI. The chain's CDR3 is CASSPGQNEKLFF. CDR3 nucleotide sequence: TGTGCCAGCTCACCCGGACAGAATGAAAAACTGTTTTTT.

This clone came up a few times. The chain joins TRBV12-5 to TRBJ2-5; TRBD1 is a possible D gene (5 bases). Between the trimmed V and J ends, which lost 4 bases and 2 bases, there was a span of 11 bases. The CDR3 totals 14 residues. Germline V lookup: CDR1 LGHNT, CDR2 FRNRAP. The CDR3 is CASGSDTRQETQYF. CDR3 bases: TGTGCTAGTGGTTCGGACACGCGTCAAGAGACCCAGTACTTC.

This clone has just a few counts. The chain is built from TRBV29-1 and TRBJ1-1; 7 nucleotides agree with TRBD1. Germline V gives CDR1 SQVTM, CDR2 ANQGSEA. The CDR3 totals 13 residues. The V and J ends lost 6 bases and 2 bases, in that order; junction bases with no gene match: 6. The CDR3 DNA is TGCAGCGTGAGACAGGGAGTAAACACTGAAGCTTTCTTT. This gives the protein CSVRQGVNTEAFF.

The chain uses TRBV5-4 and TRBJ2-2, with a tentative D call TRBD2 (6 bases). CDR1 SGHNT and CDR2 YYREEE come from the germline V gene (reference sequence). V lost 0 bases and J 5 bases, leaving 11 bases between the germline ends. The CDR3 loop spans 15 amino acids. CDR3 loop: CASSLGAGNTGELFF. As DNA, the CDR3 is TGTGCCAGCAGCTTGGGGGCGGGGAATACCGGGGAGCTGTTTTTT.

This sequence joins TRBV5-1 and TRBJ2-3, with a weak D call TRBD2 (6 bases). CDR3 length equals 15 residues. Per germline, CDR1 SGHRS and CDR2 YFSETQ. V lost 4 bases and J 2 bases, leaving 14 bases between the germline ends. This CDR3 is CASSPPTRNTDTQYF. As DNA, the CDR3 is TGCGCCAGCAGCCCCCCGACTAGGAACACAGATACGCAGTATTTT.

The chain joins TRBV4-3 to TRBJ2-1; D not resolved. Trimming pared 1 base from V and 4 bases from J, leaving 8 bases between. Germline CDR1 reads LGHNA; CDR2 reads YSLEER. The CDR3 extends over 14 amino acids. CDR3 sequence reads: CASSQVSLYNEQFF. Here the CDR3 DNA reads TGCGCCAGCAGCCAAGTGTCCTTGTACAATGAGCAGTTCTTC.

The chain couples TRBV4-1 to TRBJ1-2; D might be TRBD1 (5 bases). Germline lookup yields CDR1 MGHRA and CDR2 YSYEKL. V lost 4 bases and J lost 5, with 17 bases in between. The CDR3 extends over 15 amino acids. In DNA form, the CDR3 reads TGCGCCAGCAGCCCTCCCGACGGGGGGATTTATGGCTACACCTTC. This encodes CASSPPDGGIYGYTF.

The chain employs TRBV10-1 and TRBJ1-3; D might be TRBD1 (6 bases). CDR3 length: 17 amino acids. Trimming took 4 bases from V and 0 from J, leaving 16 bases between them. CDR1 WNHNN and CDR2 SYGVQD come from the germline V gene (reference sequence). CDR3 region: CASSAPVGGNSGNTIYF. The DNA for the CDR3 is TGCGCCAGCAGTGCCCCGGTAGGGGGAAACTCTGGAAACACCATATATTTT.

V gene TRBV9 combines with J gene TRBJ2-5; D is perhaps TRBD1 (6 bases). Deletions cut 0 bases from V and 2 bases from J, with 17 bases between. The CDR3 contains 17 residues. Germline V gene lookup returns CDR1 SGDLS and CDR2 YYNGEE. CDR3 amino acids: CASSVGRWKDSQETQYF. Written as DNA, the CDR3 is TGTGCCAGCAGCGTAGGGCGTTGGAAGGACAGTCAAGAGACCCAGTACTTC.

J is TRBJ2-3 and V is TRBV2, with TRBD2 matching over 7 bases. The CDR3 consists of 13 residues. V was clipped by 4 bases and J by 5 bases; unmatched bases: 3. CDR1 and CDR2 from the germline V gene are SNHLY and FYNNEI. The CDR3 sequence: CASSGGGLDTQYF. CDR3 nucleotides: TGTGCCAGCAGTGGGGGGGGATTAGATACGCAGTATTTT.

CDR3 coding DNA: TGCAGCGTTGAAAAACAGGGGCTAGAGACCCAGTACTTC. This encodes CSVEKQGLETQYF. The rearrangement joins TRBV29-1 to TRBJ2-5, with TRBD1 identical over 7 bases. Germline V gene sequence: CDR1 SQVTM, CDR2 ANQGSEA. With V trimmed by 2 bases and J by 4 bases, 4 bases remained unmatched. This CDR3 spans 13 amino acids. The full variable domain, completed using reference TRBV29-1 and TRBJ2-5, is SAVISQKPSRDICQRGTSLTIQCQVDSQVTMMFWYRQQPGQSLTLIATANQGSEATYESGFVIDKFPISRPNLTFSTLTVSNMSPEDSSIYLCSVEKQGLETQYFGPGTRLLVL.

V gene TRBV10-2 combines with J gene TRBJ2-7, with TRBD2 matching over 7 bases. The CDR3 length is 14 residues. V lost 3 bases, J lost 1 base, and 3 bases stayed unmatched. Germline lookup yields CDR1 WSHSY and CDR2 SAAADI. CDR3 region: CASSDRTSSYEQYF. In DNA, the CDR3 is TGCGCCAGCAGTGACCGGACTAGTTCCTACGAGCAGTACTTC.

The chain employs TRBV5-1 and TRBJ2-3; D is uncertain. The CDR3 contains 16 residues. Per the germline V gene, CDR1 is SGHRS and CDR2 is YFSETQ. V was trimmed by 3 bases and J by 1 base, leaving 15 bases between them. CDR3 region: CASSSLSGYGTDTQYF. The CDR3 bases are TGCGCCAGCAGCTCCCTTTCCGGGTACGGCACAGATACGCAGTATTTT.

V usage is TRBV30 and J usage is TRBJ1-2; possible D gene TRBD1, 5 bases. From germline, CDR1 is GTSNPN and CDR2 SVGIG (reference sequence). V lost 5 bases and J 3 bases, leaving 13 bases between the germline ends. This CDR3 is built from 13 residues. CDR3: CAWDRSGYYGYTF. CDR3 DNA: TGTGCCTGGGACCGATCAGGGTACTATGGCTACACCTTC.

The chain joins TRBV18 to TRBJ1-2, with TRBD1 matching 8 bases. V gave up 0 bases and J gave up 2 bases; unmatched junction bases: 5. Germline CDR1 KGHSH, CDR2 LQKENI. The CDR3 totals 16 residues. Here the CDR3 DNA reads TGTGCCAGCTCACCACCTCGGGACAGGAGCAACTATGGCTACACCTTC. Amino acid sequence: CASSPPRDRSNYGYTF.

The rearrangement links TRBV5-5 to TRBJ2-2, with D possibly matching TRBD1 (6 bases). This CDR3 contains 15 residues. Trimming left V 4 bases short and J 6 bases short, with 16 bases between. Germline CDR1 and CDR2: SGHKS and YYEKEE (reference sequence). As DNA, the CDR3 is TGTGCCAGCAGCGTTCGACAGGCCAGGCCCGGGGAGCTGTTTTTT. It encodes CASSVRQARPGELFF. The variable domain in full, completed from reference TRBV5-5 and TRBJ2-2, reads DAGVTQSPTHLIKTRGQQVTLRCSPISGHKSVSWYQQVLGQGPQFIFQYYEKEERGRGNFPDRFSARQFPNYSSELNVNALLLGDSALYLCASSVRQARPGELFFGEGSRLTVL.

A few counts support this clone. The chain joins TRBV9 to TRBJ2-7; 10 bases map to TRBD2. V lost 4 bases, J lost 2 bases, and 6 bases stayed unmatched. The germline V gene encodes CDR1 SGDLS and CDR2 YYNGEE. This CDR3 spans 15 amino acids. CDR3 DNA sequence: TGTGCCAGCAGCCCTAGGACTAGCGGACCCTACGAGCAGTACTTC. Encoded protein: CASSPRTSGPYEQYF.

The CDR3 nucleotides are TGTGCCAGCAGGGGACAGGGGAGAAACACCATATATTTT. Amino acids: CASRGQGRNTIYF. This sequence joins TRBV7-8 and TRBJ1-3, with 10 bases that match TRBD1. The CDR3 spans 13 residues. With V trimmed by 6 bases and J by 5 bases, 1 base remained unmatched. Germline V gene lookup returns CDR1 SGHVS and CDR2 FQNEAQ.

The chain recombines TRBV15 with TRBJ1-5; D is undetermined. The CDR3 totals 13 residues. Germline values: CDR1 LNHNV, CDR2 YYDKDF (reference sequence). V lost 8 bases and J 1 base, leaving 9 bases between the germline ends. The CDR3 is CATAGSSNQPQHF. As DNA, the CDR3 is TGTGCCACCGCGGGCAGCAGCAATCAGCCCCAGCATTTT.

This clone has just a few counts. V usage is TRBV10-3 and J usage is TRBJ2-7; D is perhaps TRBD2 (7 bases). Trimming stripped 3 bases from V and 0 bases from J, with 15 bases between. The CDR3 runs 16 residues. CDR1 and CDR2 from the germline V gene are ENHRY and SYGVKD. CDR3 DNA sequence: TGTGCCATCAGTGACCCGAGGGGGGGTGACTCCTACGAGCAGTACTTC. This codes for CAISDPRGGDSYEQYF.

This chain links TRBV5-1 with TRBJ1-2, with a weak D call TRBD1 (6 bases). Trimming removed 2 bases from V and 2 bases from J, with 13 bases in between. This CDR3 region has 15 residues. From germline, CDR1 is SGHRS and CDR2 YFSETQ. The CDR3 bases are TGCGCCAGCAGCTTCGGGACACGAGACAACTATGGCTACACCTTC. It translates to CASSFGTRDNYGYTF.